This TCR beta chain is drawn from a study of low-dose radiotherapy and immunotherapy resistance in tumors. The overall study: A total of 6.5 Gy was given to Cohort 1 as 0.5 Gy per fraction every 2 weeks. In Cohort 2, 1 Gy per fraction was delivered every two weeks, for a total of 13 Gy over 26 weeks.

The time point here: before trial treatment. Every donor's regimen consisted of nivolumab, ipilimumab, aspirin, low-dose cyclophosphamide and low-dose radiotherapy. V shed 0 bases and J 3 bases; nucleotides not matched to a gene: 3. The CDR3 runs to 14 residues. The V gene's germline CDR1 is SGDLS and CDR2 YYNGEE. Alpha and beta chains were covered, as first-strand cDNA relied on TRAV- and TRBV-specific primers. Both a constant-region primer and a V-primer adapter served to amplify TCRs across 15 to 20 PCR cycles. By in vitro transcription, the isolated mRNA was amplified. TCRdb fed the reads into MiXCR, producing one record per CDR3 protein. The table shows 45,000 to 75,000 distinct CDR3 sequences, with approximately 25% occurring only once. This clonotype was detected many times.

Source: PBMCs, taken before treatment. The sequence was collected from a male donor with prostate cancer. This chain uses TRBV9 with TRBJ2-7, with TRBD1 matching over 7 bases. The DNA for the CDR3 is TGTGCCAGCAGCGTAGGGTCAGGGGGCTACGAGCAGTACTTC. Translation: CASSVGSGGYEQYF.